Listed below are T cell receptor beta chains from one sample, sequenced in a study of blood T cell repertoires in COVID-19. The repertoire was sequenced with immunoSEQ multiplex PCR; TCRdb's copy has only in-frame clones and lacks some. This sample yields roughly 260,000 clones, of which roughly 87% are seen a single time; about 2.2% belongs to the top ten. Sequencing input: peripheral blood. These receptors were collected from a woman aged 50 to 60 who had recovered from COVID-19. The CDR3 runs from the conserved cysteine through the conserved F or W. A D gene is named only where the DNA matches it firmly. Size is stated for part of the rows, as once, few or many counts, or as a class when the clone is expanded.

V,size,J,D,DNA,CDR3
TRBV19,NA,TRBJ1-2,TRBD1,TGTGCCAGTAGTCTCTTGGGACAGGGGGCGCGTTCTGGCTACACCTTC,CASSLLGQGARSGYTF
TRBV5-4,NA,TRBJ2-2,NA,TGTGCCAGCAGCTTGGCCCGGTATCCCCCGGGGGAGCTGTTTTTT,CASSLARYPPGELFF
TRBV5-1,NA,TRBJ2-1,NA,TGCGCCAGCAGCTTGGAACAGCCGAATGAGCAGTTCTTC,CASSLEQPNEQFF
TRBV9,NA,TRBJ2-5,NA,TGTGCCAGCAGCTCCCCGGGACTCCAAGAGACCCAGTACTTC,CASSSPGLQETQYF
TRBV2,NA,TRBJ1-2,TRBD1,TGTGCCAGCAGTGAATTGGGACAGGGGGTTTTTATGCATGGCTACACCTTC,CASSELGQGVFMHGYTF
TRBV28,NA,TRBJ2-7,TRBD2,TGTGCCAGCAGGAGAAGAGCGGGAGGTACACGGGAGCAGTACTTC,CASRRRAGGTREQYF
TRBV9,NA,TRBJ2-7,TRBD2,TGTGCCAGCAGCGTACCCCTAGCGGAACCTCCCTACGAGCAGTACTTC,CASSVPLAEPPYEQYF
TRBV4-1,NA,TRBJ2-1,TRBD2,TGCGCCAGCAGCCAAGAGGCGGAAAGCGGGGGCAATGAGCAGTTCTTC,CASSQEAESGGNEQFF
TRBV6-5,NA,TRBJ1-6,NA,TGTGCCAGCAGCGATTCACCCCTCCACTTT,CASSDSPLHF
TRBV7-5,NA,TRBJ1-4,NA,TGTGCCAGAAGGGCCGCAACTAATGAAAAACTGTTTTTT,CARRAATNEKLFF
TRBV25-1,NA,TRBJ2-7,TRBD1,TGTGCCAGCAGTGAACCGGGACAGGGTACCTACGAGCAGTACTTC,CASSEPGQGTYEQYF
TRBV7-2,NA,TRBJ1-4,TRBD1,TGTGCCAGCAGCTTGCTCGGACAGGGGAATGAAAAACTGTTTTTT,CASSLLGQGNEKLFF
TRBV11-1,NA,TRBJ1-1,TRBD1,TGTGCCAGCAGCGATCGGACAGGTAACACTGAAGCTTTCTTT,CASSDRTGNTEAFF
TRBV6-6,NA,TRBJ1-5,NA,TGTGCCAGCAGTCCGCAGGGCTACAATCAGCCCCAGCATTTT,CASSPQGYNQPQHF
TRBV29-1,NA,TRBJ2-3,TRBD1,TGCAGCGTTGAAAGGGGGCGTACAGATACGCAGTATTTT,CSVERGRTDTQYF
TRBV5-1,few,TRBJ2-1,TRBD1,TGCGCCAGCAGCTTCCGGACAGGGTTGAACAATGAGCAGTTCTTC,CASSFRTGLNNEQFF
TRBV4-1,NA,TRBJ1-1,TRBD1,TGCGCCAGCAGCCAACCGGGACAGGGGAATACTGAAGCTTTCTTT,CASSQPGQGNTEAFF
TRBV21-1,once,TRBJ1-1,NA,TGTGCCAGCACCAGGGGAAACGCTGAAGCTTTCTTT,CASTRGNAEAFF
TRBV6-5,once,TRBJ2-5,TRBD2,TGTGCCAGCAGTTACTTAGCGGGGGGGCCAGAGACCCAGTACTTC,CASSYLAGGPETQYF
TRBV19,NA,TRBJ1-5,TRBD1,TGTGCCAGTAGTACAATTCCGGGACAGGGGATTGGGCGCCAGCCCCAGCATTTT,CASSTIPGQGIGRQPQHF
TRBV25-1,NA,TRBJ1-3,NA,TGTGCCAGCAGGGGCCCAGGGATCTCTGGAAACACCATATATTTT,CASRGPGISGNTIYF
TRBV7-8,NA,TRBJ1-6,TRBD1,TGTGCCAGCAGCCCCGGGACAGGGCGTTCGGGGTCACCCCTCCACTTT,CASSPGTGRSGSPLHF
TRBV27,NA,TRBJ2-7,TRBD2,TGTGCCAGCAGTTCCTCCGGGACTAGCTCCTACGAGCAGTACTTC,CASSSSGTSSYEQYF
TRBV28,NA,TRBJ1-5,TRBD1,TGTGCCAGCGAACTGCCGGGACAGGGAAGGACTCAGCCCCAGCATTTT,CASELPGQGRTQPQHF
TRBV5-1,NA,TRBJ1-1,NA,TGCGCCAGCAGCTTGGAGGTTTGGCCAGGGGCTAAGAACACTGAAGCTTTCTTT,CASSLEVWPGAKNTEAFF
TRBV7-8,NA,TRBJ2-5,NA,TGTGCCAGCAGCCAGACGGACAGTCCGCAAGAGACCCAGTACTTC,CASSQTDSPQETQYF
TRBV11-2,NA,TRBJ1-1,NA,TGTGCCAGCAGCCGGATAAGAATTCCGGCCCCGACGGGGGGCACTGAAGCTTTCTTT,CASSRIRIPAPTGGTEAFF
TRBV24-1,NA,TRBJ2-2,TRBD1,TGTGCCACATCTGCGGCAGGGGGCAGCACCGGGGAGCTGTTTTTT,CATSAAGGSTGELFF
TRBV6-1,NA,TRBJ2-2,TRBD1,TGTGCCAGCCTTCCCGGGACAGTGAACACCGGGGAGCTGTTTTTT,CASLPGTVNTGELFF
TRBV5-4,NA,TRBJ2-5,TRBD1,TGTGCCAGCAGCAGCCGGACAGGGGATGAGACCCAGTACTTC,CASSSRTGDETQYF
TRBV5-4,NA,TRBJ1-2,NA,TGTGCCAGCAGCTACAGGGTAATTGGGGCCTATGGCTACACCTTC,CASSYRVIGAYGYTF
TRBV6-1,NA,TRBJ1-2,TRBD1,TGTGCCAGCAGTGGTAGAGTAAGGACAGGGGTTAACTATGGCTACACCTTC,CASSGRVRTGVNYGYTF
TRBV19,NA,TRBJ2-1,TRBD2,TGTGCCAGTAGTATCGGACTAGCGGGGGTCGAGCAGTTCTTC,CASSIGLAGVEQFF
TRBV7-3,NA,TRBJ2-6,NA,TGTGCCAGCAGCTTAAGGCGGCACTCTGGGGCCAACGTCCTGACTTTC,CASSLRRHSGANVLTF
TRBV25-1,NA,TRBJ1-1,TRBD1,TGTGCCAGCAGTTTCCTGGACAGGCCGAACACTGAAGCTTTCTTT,CASSFLDRPNTEAFF
TRBV21-1,NA,TRBJ2-7,NA,TGTGCCAGCAGCAAAACCTGGCCCGACAGAAACGAGCAGTACTTC,CASSKTWPDRNEQYF
TRBV4-3,NA,TRBJ1-2,TRBD1,TGCGCCAGCAGCCGGGGACAGGGAGAGTATGGCTACACCTTC,CASSRGQGEYGYTF
TRBV7-3,few,TRBJ2-7,NA,TGTGCCAGCAGCTTGACCATGGAGGGGGAGCAGTACTTC,CASSLTMEGEQYF
TRBV28,NA,TRBJ2-3,TRBD1,TGTGCCAGCAGTTTAGGGGACAGGTGGTCTCCAGATACGCAGTATTTT,CASSLGDRWSPDTQYF
TRBV28,NA,TRBJ2-7,NA,TGTGCCAGCAGTTCCGGGGGCTACGAGCAGTACTTC,CASSSGGYEQYF